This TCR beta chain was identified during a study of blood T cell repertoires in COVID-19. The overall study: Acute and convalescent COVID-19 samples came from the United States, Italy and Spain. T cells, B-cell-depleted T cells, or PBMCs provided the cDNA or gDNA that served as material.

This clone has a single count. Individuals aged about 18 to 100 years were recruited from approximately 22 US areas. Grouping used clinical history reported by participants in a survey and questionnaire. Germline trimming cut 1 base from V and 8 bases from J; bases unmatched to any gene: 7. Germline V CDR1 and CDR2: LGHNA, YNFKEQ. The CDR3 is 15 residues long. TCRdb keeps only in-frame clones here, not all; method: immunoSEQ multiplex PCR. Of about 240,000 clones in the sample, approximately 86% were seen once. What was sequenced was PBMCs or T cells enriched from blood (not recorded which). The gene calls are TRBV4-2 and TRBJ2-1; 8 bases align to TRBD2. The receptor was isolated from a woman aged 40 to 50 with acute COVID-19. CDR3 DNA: TGTGCCAGCAGCCAAGGGCCCAGCGGGAGCGATGAGCAGTTCTTC. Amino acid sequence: CASSQGPSGSDEQFF.